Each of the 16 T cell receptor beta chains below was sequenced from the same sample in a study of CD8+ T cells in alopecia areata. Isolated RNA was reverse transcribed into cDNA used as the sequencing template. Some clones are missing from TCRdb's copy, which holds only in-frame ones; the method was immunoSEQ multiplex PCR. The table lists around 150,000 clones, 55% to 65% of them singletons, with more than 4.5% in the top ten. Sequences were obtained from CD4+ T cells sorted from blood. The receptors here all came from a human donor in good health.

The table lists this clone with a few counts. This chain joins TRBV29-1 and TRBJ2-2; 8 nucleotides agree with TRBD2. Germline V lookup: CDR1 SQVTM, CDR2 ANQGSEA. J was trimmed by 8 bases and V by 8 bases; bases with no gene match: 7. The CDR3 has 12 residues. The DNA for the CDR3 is TGCAGCTTTCGGGAGGGCGGTGGGGAGCTGTTTTTT. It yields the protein CSFREGGGELFF.

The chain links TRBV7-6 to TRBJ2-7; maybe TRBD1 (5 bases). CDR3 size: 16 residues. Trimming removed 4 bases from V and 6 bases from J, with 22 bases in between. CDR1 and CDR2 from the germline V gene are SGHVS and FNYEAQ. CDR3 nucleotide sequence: TGTGCCAGCAGCTCCGAAGCACGGACAAGGACGCTCGAGCAGTACTTC. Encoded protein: CASSSEARTRTLEQYF.

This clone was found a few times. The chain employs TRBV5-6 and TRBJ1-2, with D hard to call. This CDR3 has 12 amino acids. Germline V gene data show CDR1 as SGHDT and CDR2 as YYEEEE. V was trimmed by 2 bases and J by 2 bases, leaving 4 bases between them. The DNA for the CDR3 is TGTGCCAGCAGCTTAACGAACTATGGCTACACCTTC. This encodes CASSLTNYGYTF.

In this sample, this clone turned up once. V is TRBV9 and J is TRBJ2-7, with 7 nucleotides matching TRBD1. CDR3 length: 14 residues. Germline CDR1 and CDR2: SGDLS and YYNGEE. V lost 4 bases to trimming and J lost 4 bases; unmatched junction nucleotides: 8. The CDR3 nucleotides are TGTGCCAGCAGCAACAGGGGAGAGCTTTACGAGCAGTACTTC. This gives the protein CASSNRGELYEQYF. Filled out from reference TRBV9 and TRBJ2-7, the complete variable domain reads DSGVTQTPKHLITATGQRVTLRCSPRSGDLSVYWYQQSLDQGLQFLIQYYNGEERAKGNILERFSAQQFPDLHSELNLSSLELGDSALYFCASSNRGELYEQYFGPGTRLTVT.

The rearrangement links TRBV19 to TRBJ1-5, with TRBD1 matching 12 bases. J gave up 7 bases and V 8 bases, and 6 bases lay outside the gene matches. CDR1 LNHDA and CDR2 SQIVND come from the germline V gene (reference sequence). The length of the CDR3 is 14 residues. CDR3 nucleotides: TGTGCCAGTGGGGGACAGGGGGCGGGACAGCCCCAGCATTTT. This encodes CASGGQGAGQPQHF.

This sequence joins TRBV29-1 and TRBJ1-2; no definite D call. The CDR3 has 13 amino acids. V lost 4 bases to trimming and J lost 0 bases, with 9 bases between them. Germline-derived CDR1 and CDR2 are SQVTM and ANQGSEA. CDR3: CSVGREPNYGYTF. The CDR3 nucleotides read TGCAGCGTTGGAAGGGAACCTAACTATGGCTACACCTTC.

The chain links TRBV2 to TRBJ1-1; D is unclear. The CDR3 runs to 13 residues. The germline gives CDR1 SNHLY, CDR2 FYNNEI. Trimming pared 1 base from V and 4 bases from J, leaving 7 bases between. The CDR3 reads CASSEEIATEAFF. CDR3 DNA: TGTGCCAGCAGTGAAGAAATCGCCACTGAAGCTTTCTTT. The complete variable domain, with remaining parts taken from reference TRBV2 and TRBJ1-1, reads EPEVTQTPSHQVTQMGQEVILRCVPISNHLYFYWYRQILGQKVEFLVSFYNNEISEKSEIFDDQFSVERPDGSNFTLKIRSTKLEDSAMYFCASSEEIATEAFFGQGTRLTVV.

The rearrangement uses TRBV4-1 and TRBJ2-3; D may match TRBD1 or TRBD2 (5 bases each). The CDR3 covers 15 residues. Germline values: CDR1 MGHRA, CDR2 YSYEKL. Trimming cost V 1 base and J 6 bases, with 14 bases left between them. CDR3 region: CASSQGGMGTDTQYF. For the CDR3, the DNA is TGCGCCAGCAGCCAAGGGGGGATGGGTACCGATACGCAGTATTTT.

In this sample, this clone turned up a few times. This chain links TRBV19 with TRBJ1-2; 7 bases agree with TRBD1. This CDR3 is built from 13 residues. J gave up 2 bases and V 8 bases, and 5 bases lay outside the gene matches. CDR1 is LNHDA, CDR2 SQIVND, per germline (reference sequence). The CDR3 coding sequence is TGTGCCAGTTTAAGGGGGCCGAACTATGGCTACACCTTC. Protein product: CASLRGPNYGYTF. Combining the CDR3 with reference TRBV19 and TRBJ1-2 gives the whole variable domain DGGITQSPKYLFRKEGQNVTLSCEQNLNHDAMYWYRQDPGQGLRLIYYSQIVNDFQKGDIAEGYSVSREKKESFPLTVTSAQKNPTAFYLCASLRGPNYGYTFGSGTRLTVV.

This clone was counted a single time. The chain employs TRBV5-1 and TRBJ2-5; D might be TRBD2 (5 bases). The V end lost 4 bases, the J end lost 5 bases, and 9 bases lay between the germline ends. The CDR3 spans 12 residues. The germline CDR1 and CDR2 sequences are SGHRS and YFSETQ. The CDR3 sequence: CASSLTGETQYF. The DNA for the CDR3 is TGCGCCAGCAGCCTTACGGGGGAGACCCAGTACTTC.

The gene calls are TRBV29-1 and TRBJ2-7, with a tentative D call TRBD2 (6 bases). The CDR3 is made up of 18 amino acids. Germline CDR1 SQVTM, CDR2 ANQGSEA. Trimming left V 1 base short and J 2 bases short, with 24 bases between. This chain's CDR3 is CSVEGGVAGSSVPYEQYF. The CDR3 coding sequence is TGCAGCGTTGAAGGCGGGGTGGCCGGTTCTTCGGTACCCTACGAGCAGTACTTC.

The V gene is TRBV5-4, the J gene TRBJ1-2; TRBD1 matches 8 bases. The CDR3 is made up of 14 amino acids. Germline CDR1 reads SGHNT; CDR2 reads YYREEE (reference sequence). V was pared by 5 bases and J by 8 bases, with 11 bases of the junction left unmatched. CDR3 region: CASRPDQGAGGYTF. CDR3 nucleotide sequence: TGTGCCAGCAGGCCAGACCAGGGGGCTGGGGGCTACACCTTC.

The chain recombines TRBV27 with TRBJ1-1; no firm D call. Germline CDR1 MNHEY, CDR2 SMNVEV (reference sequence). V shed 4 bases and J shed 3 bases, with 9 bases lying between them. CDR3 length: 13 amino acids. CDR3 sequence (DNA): TGTGCCAGCAGTTATCGAGAGGACACTGAAGCTTTCTTT. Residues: CASSYREDTEAFF.

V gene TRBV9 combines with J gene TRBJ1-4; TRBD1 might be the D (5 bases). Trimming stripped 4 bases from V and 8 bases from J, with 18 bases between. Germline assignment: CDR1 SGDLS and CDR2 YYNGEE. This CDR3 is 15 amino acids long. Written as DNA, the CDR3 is TGTGCCAGCAGCCGACGGGACTCCTTGGGGGAAAAACTGTTTTTT. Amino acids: CASSRRDSLGEKLFF.

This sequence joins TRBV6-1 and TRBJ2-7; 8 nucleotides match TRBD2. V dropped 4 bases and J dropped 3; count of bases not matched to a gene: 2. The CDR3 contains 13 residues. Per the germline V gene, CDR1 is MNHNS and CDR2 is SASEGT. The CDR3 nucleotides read TGTGCCAGCAGTGTTAGCGGGGTCTACGAGCAGTACTTC. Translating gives CASSVSGVYEQYF.

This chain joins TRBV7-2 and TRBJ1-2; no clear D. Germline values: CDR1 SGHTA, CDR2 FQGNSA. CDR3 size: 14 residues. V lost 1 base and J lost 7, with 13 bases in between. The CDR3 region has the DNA TGTGCCAGCAGCTTAGGCGGCGGATTCCGTGGCTACACCTTC. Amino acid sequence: CASSLGGGFRGYTF.